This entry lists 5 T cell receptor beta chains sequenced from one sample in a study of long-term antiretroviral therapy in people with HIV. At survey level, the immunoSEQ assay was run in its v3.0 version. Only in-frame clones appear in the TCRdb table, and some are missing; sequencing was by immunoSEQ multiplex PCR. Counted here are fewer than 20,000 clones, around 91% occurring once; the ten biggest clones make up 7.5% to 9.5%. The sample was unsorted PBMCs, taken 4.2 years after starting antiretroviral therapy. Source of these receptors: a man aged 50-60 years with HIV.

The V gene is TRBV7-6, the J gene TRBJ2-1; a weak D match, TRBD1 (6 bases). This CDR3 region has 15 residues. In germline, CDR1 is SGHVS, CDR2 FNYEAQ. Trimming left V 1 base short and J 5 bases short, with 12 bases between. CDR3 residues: CASSLESRQDNEQFF. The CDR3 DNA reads TGTGCCAGCAGCTTAGAAAGTCGACAGGACAATGAGCAGTTCTTC.

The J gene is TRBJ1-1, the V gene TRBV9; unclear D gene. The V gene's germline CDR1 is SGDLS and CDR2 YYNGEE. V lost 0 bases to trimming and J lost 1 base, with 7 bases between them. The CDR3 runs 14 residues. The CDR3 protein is CASSVGLSNTEAFF. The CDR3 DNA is TGTGCCAGCAGCGTAGGTTTGTCGAACACTGAAGCTTTCTTT.

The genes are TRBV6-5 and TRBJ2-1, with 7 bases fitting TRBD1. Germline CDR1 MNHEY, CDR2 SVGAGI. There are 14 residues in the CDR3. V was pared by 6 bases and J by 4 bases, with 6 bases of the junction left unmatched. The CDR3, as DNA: TGTGCCAGCAGCCGCGGACAGGTATACAATGAGCAGTTCTTC. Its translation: CASSRGQVYNEQFF.

The DNA for the CDR3 is TGCGCCAGCAGCTTCTACCCCGACCAGGGCACTGAAGCTTTCTTT. It specifies CASSFYPDQGTEAFF. The chain has TRBV5-1 and TRBJ1-1; D possibly corresponds to TRBD1 (5 bases). Trimming took 2 bases from V and 4 from J, leaving 15 bases between them. Germline lookup yields CDR1 SGHRS and CDR2 YFSETQ. The CDR3 spans 15 residues.

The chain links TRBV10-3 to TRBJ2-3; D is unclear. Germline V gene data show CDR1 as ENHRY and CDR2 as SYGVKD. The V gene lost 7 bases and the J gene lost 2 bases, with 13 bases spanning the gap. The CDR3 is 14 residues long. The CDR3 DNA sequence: TGTGCCATCACAGCCCAAGCGATCACAGATACGCAGTATTTT. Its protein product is CAITAQAITDTQYF.